This T cell receptor (beta chain) was identified during a study of T cell responses to AZD1222 COVID-19 vaccine. Germline V CDR1 and CDR2: SGHAT, FQDESV (reference sequence). Trimming took off 5 bases at V and 5 bases at J, with 18 bases between the two ends. This CDR3 has 15 amino acids. The data were produced by immunoSEQ multiplex PCR, yet TCRdb's version contains in-frame clones alone and is incomplete. The table records around 130,000 clones, about 86% of them present only once. The sequencing used peripheral blood, collected on day 0 of AZD1222 vaccination. This rearrangement joins TRBV11-1 to TRBJ1-1; D gene uncertain. The receptor was isolated from an adult in good health. In nucleotides, the CDR3 is TGTGCCAGCAGCCCCTCCCTCGGCGAGTGGACTGAAGCTTTCTTT. Translating gives CASSPSLGEWTEAFF.